This T cell receptor beta chain appears in the sequencing data of a study of a mutant IDH1 vaccine in newly diagnosed glioma. Study information: Treated patients had a mean age of roughly 39 years and an approximately 62% male, around 40% female split. Findings and caveats of the study: Vaccine-induced immune responses occurred in under 95% of patients.

V was cut by 2 bases and J by 10 bases, with 12 bases left in between. CDR1 and CDR2 from the germline V gene are SEHNR and FQNEAQ (reference sequence). This CDR3 is built from 13 residues. The time point here: baseline, week 1 (first vaccination visit). Treatment defined: pre-vaccination baseline after standard-of-care therapy. Donors' newly diagnosed IDH1-mutant WHO grade 3 or 4 astrocytomas lacked nuclear ATRX. Concerning this clone: Its specificity is unknown.

The repertoire was sequenced with immunoSEQ multiplex PCR; TCRdb's copy has only in-frame clones and lacks some. In the table there are over 14,000 clones, roughly nine tenths of which are singletons. The V and J genes are TRBV7-9 and TRBJ1-5; maybe TRBD1 (5 bases). This sequence was found in a woman aged 40 to 50 with glioma. Some clones in this sample may be carry-over from other donors' samples. Sequencing was performed on PBMCs, taken from a glioma patient treated with radiotherapy, temozolomide or both. The CDR3 loop reads CASSLSGPAPQHF. As DNA, the CDR3 is TGTGCCAGCAGCTTATCAGGGCCTGCACCCCAGCATTTT.